This TCR beta chain was recovered during a study of shared clonotypes between healthy human individuals. This CDR3 spans 16 amino acids. V gave up 0 bases and J gave up 8 bases; unmatched junction bases: 10. CDR1 is SGHRS and CDR2 is YFSETQ in the germline V gene. Profiled with immunoSEQ multiplex PCR; TCRdb holds only in-frame clones, not every one. The sample yields approximately 470,000 clones, approximately 80% seen once. Healthy HIV-negative adults with no recent acute infections or vaccinations were recruited as donors. This sequence originates from a woman aged 40 to 50 in good health. Some clones in this sample may be carry-over from other donors' samples. The sequencing sample was made of PBMCs. The chain carries TRBV5-1 and TRBJ2-1; 8 bases agree with TRBD2. The CDR3 reads CASSLGTSPTSDEQFF. The CDR3 DNA reads TGCGCCAGCAGCTTGGGTACCAGTCCGACTAGCGATGAGCAGTTCTTC.